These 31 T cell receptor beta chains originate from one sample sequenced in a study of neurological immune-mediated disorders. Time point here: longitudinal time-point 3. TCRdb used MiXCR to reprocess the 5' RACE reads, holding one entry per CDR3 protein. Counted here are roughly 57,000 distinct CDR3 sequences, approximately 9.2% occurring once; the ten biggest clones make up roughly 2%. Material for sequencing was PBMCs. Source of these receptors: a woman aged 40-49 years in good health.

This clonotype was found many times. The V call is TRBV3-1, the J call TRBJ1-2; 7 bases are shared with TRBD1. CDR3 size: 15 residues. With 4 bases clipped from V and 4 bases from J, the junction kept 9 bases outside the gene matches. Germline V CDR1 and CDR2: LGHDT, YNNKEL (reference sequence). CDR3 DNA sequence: TGTGCCAGCAGCCCGGCGGTACAGGGGTTCTATGGCTACACCTTC. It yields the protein CASSPAVQGFYGYTF.

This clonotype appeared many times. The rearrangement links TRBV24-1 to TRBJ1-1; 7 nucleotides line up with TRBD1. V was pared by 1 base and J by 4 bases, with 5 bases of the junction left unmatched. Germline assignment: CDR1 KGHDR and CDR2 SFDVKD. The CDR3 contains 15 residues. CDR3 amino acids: CATSDLQGRVTEAFF. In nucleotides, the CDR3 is TGTGCCACCAGTGATTTACAGGGGAGGGTCACTGAAGCTTTCTTT.

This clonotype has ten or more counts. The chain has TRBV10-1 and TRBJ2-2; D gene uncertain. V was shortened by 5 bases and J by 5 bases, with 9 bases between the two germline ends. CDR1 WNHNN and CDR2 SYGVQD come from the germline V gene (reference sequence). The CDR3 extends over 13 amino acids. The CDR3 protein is CASSPPQTGELFF. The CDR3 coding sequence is TGCGCCAGCAGTCCCCCCCAAACCGGGGAGCTGTTTTTT.

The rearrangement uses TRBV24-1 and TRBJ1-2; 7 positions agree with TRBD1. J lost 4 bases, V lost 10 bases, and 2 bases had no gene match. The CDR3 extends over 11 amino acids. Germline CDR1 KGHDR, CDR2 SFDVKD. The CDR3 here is CATRDSYGYTF. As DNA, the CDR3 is TGTGCCACTCGGGACAGCTATGGCTACACCTTC.

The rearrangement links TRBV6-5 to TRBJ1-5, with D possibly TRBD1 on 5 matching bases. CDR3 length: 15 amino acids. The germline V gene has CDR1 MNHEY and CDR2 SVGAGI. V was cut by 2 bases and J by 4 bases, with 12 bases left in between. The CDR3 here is CASSYAPGRNQPQHF. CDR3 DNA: TGTGCCAGCAGTTACGCCCCAGGGAGGAATCAGCCCCAGCATTTT.

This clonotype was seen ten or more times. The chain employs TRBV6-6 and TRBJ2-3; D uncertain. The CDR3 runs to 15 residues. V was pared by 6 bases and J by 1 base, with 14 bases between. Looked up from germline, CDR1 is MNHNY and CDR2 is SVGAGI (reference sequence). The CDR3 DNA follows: TGTGCCAGCAGCGCCAAGGGTCAGCGCACAGATACGCAGTATTTT. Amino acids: CASSAKGQRTDTQYF.

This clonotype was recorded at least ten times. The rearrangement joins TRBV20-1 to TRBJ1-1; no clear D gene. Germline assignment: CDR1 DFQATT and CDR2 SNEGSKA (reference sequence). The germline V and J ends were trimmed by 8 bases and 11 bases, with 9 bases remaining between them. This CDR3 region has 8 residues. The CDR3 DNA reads TGCAGTATCGAAGGGGCTTTCTTT. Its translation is CSIEGAFF.

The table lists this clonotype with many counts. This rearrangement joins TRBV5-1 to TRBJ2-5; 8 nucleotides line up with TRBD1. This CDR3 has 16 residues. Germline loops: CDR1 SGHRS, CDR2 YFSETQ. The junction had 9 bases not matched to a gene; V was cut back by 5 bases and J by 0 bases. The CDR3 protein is CASRPRTGNNQETQYF. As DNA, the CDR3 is TGCGCCAGCAGACCCCGGACAGGGAATAACCAAGAGACCCAGTACTTC. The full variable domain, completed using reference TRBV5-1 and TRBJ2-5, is KAGVTQTPRYLIKTRGQQVTLSCSPISGHRSVSWYQQTPGQGLQFLFEYFSETQRNKGNFPGRFSGRQFSNSRSEMNVSTLELGDSALYLCASRPRTGNNQETQYFGPGTRLLVL.

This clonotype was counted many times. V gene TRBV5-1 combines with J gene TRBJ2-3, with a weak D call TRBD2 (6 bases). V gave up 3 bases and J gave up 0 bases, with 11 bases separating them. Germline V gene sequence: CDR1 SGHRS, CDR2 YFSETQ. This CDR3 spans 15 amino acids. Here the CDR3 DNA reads TGCGCCAGCAGCTGGACCGGGGGAAGCACAGATACGCAGTATTTT. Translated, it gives CASSWTGGSTDTQYF. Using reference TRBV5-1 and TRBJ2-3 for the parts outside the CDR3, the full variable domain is KAGVTQTPRYLIKTRGQQVTLSCSPISGHRSVSWYQQTPGQGLQFLFEYFSETQRNKGNFPGRFSGRQFSNSRSEMNVSTLELGDSALYLCASSWTGGSTDTQYFGPGTRLTVL.

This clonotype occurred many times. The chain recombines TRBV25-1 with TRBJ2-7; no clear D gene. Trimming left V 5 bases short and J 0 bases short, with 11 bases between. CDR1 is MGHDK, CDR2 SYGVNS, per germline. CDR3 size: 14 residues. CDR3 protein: CASSFGGSSYEQYF. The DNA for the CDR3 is TGTGCCAGCAGTTTTGGCGGATCCTCCTACGAGCAGTACTTC.

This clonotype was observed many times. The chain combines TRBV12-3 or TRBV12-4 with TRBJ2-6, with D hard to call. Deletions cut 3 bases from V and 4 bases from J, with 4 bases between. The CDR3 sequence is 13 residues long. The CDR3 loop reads CASSFQGANVLTF. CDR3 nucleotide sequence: TGTGCCAGCAGTTTTCAAGGGGCCAACGTCCTGACTTTC.

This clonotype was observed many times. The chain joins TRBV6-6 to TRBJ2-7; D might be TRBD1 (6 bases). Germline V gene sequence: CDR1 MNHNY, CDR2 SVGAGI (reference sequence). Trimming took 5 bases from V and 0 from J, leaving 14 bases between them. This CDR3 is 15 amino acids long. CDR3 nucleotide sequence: TGTGCCAGCAGTGGGACCAGGGGAATCTCCTACGAGCAGTACTTC. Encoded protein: CASSGTRGISYEQYF.

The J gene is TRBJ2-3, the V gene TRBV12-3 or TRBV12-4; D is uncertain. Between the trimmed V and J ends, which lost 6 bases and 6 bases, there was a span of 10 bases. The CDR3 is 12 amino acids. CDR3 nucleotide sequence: TGTGCCAGCAGCCCAAACTCTGATACGCAGTATTTT. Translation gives CASSPNSDTQYF.

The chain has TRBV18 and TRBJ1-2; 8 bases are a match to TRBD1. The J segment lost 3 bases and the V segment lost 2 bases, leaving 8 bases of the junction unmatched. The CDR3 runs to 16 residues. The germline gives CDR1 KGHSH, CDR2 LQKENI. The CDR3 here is CASSPATGASDYGYTF. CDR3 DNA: TGTGCCAGCTCACCAGCGACAGGGGCGTCGGACTATGGCTACACCTTC.

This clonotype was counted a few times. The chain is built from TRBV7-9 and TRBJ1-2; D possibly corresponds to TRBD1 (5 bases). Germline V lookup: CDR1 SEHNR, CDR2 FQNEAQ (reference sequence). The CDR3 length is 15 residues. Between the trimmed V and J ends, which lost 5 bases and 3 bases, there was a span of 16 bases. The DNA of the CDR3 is TGTGCCAGCAGCCTAGGGTCAGGGATAGACTATGGCTACACCTTC. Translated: CASSLGSGIDYGYTF. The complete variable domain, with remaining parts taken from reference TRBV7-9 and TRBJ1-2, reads DTGVSQNPRHKITKRGQNVTFRCDPISEHNRLYWYRQTLGQGPEFLTYFQNEAQLEKSRLLSDRFSAERPKGSFSTLEIQRTEQGDSAMYLCASSLGSGIDYGYTFGSGTRLTVV.

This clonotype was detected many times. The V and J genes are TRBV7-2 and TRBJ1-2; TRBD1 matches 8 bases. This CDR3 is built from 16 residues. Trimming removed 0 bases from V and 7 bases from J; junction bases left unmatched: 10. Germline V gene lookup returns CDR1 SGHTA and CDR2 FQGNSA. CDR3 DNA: TGTGCCAGCAGCTTAGCGCGTGGCAGGGGGCCTTTTGGCTACACCTTC. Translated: CASSLARGRGPFGYTF. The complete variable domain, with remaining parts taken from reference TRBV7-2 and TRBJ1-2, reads GAGVSQSPSNKVTEKGKDVELRCDPISGHTALYWYRQSLGQGLEFLIYFQGNSAPDKSGLPSDRFSAERTGGSVSTLTIQRTQQEDSAVYLCASSLARGRGPFGYTFGSGTRLTVV.

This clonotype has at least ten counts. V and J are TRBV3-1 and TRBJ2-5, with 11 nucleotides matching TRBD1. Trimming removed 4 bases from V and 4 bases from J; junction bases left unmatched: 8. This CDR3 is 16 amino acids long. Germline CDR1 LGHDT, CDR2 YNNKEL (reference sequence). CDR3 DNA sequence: TGTGCCAGCAGCCTCCGGGACAGGGGGGCTCGAGAGACCCAGTACTTC. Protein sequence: CASSLRDRGARETQYF.

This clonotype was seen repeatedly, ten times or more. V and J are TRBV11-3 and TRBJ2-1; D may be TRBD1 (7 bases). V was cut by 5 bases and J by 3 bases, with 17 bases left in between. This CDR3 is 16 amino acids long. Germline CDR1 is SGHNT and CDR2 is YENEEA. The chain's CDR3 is CASSPDQGGGYNEQFF. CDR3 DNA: TGTGCCAGCAGCCCAGATCAGGGGGGAGGCTACAATGAGCAGTTCTTC.

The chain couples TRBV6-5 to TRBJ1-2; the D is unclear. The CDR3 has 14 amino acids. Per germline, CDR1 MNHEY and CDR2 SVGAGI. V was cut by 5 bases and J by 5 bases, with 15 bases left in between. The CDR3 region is CASSTRVGGYGYTF. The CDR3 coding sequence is TGTGCCAGCAGTACAAGGGTTGGCGGTTATGGCTACACCTTC.

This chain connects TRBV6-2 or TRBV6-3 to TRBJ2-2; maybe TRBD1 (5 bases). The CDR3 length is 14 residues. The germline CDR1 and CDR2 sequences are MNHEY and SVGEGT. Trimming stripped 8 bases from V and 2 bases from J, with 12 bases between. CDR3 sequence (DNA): TGTGCCAGCGCCGGACACCCCAACACCGGGGAGCTGTTTTTT. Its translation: CASAGHPNTGELFF.

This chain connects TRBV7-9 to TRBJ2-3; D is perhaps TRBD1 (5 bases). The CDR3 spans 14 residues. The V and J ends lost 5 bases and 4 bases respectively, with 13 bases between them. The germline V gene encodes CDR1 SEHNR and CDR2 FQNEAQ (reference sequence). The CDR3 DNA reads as TGTGCCAGCAGCGACCGGGCAGGGCCAGATACGCAGTATTTT. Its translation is CASSDRAGPDTQYF.

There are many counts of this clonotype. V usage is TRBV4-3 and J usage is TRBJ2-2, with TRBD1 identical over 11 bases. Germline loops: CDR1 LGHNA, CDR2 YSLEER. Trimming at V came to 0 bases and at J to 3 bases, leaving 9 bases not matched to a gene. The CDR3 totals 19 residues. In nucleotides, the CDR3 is TGCGCCAGCAGCCAAGATTCACCCGGACAGGGGGCGGACACCGGGGAGCTGTTTTTT. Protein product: CASSQDSPGQGADTGELFF.

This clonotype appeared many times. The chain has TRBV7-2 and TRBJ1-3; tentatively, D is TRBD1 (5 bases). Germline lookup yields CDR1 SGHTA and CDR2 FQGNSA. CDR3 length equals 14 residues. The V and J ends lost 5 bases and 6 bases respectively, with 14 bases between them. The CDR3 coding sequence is TGTGCCAGCAGCCGCGGGGGGATCGAAAACACCATATATTTT. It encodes CASSRGGIENTIYF.

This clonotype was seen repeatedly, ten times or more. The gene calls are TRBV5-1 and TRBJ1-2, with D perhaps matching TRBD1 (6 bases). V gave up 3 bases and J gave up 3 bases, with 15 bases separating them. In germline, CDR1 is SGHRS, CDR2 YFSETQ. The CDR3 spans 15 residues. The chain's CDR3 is CASSYSQGRDYGYTF. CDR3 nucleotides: TGCGCCAGCAGCTACTCCCAGGGGAGAGACTATGGCTACACCTTC.

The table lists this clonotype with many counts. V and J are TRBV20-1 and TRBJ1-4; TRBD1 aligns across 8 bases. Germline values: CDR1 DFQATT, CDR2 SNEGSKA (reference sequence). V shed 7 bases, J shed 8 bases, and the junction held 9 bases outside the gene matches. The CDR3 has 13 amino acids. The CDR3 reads CSGRQGTREKLFF. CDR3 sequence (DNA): TGCAGTGGGAGACAGGGGACACGAGAAAAACTGTTTTTT.

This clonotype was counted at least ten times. Here the CDR3 reads CASSLLAVTDTQYF. The CDR3 DNA reads as TGTGCCAGCAGCTTACTAGCGGTCACAGATACGCAGTATTTT. J is TRBJ2-3 and V is TRBV7-2; 7 nucleotides agree with TRBD2. V lost 2 bases to trimming and J lost 2 bases; unmatched junction nucleotides: 1. Germline CDR1 is SGHTA and CDR2 is FQGNSA. The CDR3 loop spans 14 amino acids.

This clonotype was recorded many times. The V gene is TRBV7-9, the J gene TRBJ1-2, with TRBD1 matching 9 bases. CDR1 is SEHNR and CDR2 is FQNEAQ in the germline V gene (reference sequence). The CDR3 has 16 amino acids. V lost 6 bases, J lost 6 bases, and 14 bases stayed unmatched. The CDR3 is CASSQTTGTGRDGYTF. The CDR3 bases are TGTGCCAGCAGTCAAACAACCGGGACAGGGCGAGATGGCTACACCTTC.

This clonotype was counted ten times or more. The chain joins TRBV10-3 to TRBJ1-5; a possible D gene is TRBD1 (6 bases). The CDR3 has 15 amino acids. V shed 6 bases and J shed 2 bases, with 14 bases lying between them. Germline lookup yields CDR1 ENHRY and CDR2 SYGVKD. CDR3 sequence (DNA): TGTGCCATCAGCACCGGGGGCGGCGGCAATCAGCCCCAGCATTTT. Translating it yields CAISTGGGGNQPQHF.

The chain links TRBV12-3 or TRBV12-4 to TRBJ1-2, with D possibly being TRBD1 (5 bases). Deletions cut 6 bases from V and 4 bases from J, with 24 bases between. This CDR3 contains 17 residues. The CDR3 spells CASSRPRRATDGYGYTF. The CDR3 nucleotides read TGTGCCAGCAGCCGTCCGCGCAGGGCCACGGATGGCTATGGCTACACCTTC.

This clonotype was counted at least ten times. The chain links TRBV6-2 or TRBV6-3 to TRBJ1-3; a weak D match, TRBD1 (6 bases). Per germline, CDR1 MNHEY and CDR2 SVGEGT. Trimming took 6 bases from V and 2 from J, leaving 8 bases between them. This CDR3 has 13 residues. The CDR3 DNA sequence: TGTGCCAGCAGGGGACATACTGGAAACACCATATATTTT. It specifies CASRGHTGNTIYF.

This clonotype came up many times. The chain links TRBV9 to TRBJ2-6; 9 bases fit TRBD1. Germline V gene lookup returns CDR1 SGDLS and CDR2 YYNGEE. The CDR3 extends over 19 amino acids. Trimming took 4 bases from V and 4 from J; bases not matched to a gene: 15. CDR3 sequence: CASSFPLGDREDGANVLTF. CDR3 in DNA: TGTGCCAGCAGCTTCCCCCTAGGGGACAGGGAGGACGGGGCCAACGTCCTGACTTTC.